This T cell receptor (beta chain) was recovered during a study of shared clonotypes between healthy human individuals. Study-wide background: The cohort had two women and a few men, ages 18 to 49. General study points: Generally, estimated richness proved larger in naive subsets than it did in memory subsets.

The germline CDR1 and CDR2 sequences are MNHNS and SASEGT. The V and J ends lost 0 bases and 2 bases, in that order; junction bases with no gene match: 4. CDR3 size: 17 residues. Data came from immunoSEQ multiplex PCR; TCRdb stores just in-frame clones and leaves some out. Of a few hundred thousand clones listed, more than 75% are singletons. Points on this clone: Its antigen is currently unknown.

The donors, healthy adults who were HIV-negative, had experienced no recent acute infections or vaccinations. This receptor was taken from a man between 18 and 29 years old in good health. Sequenced material: memory CD8+ T cells sorted from blood. Subset: CD45RO+ cells pooled with CCR7-negative TemRA cells. This chain uses TRBV6-1 with TRBJ2-3; 11 bases match TRBD2. The CDR3 spells CASSEAGTSGLTDTQYF. CDR3 nucleotide sequence: TGTGCCAGCAGTGAAGCGGGGACTAGCGGCCTCACAGATACGCAGTATTTT.